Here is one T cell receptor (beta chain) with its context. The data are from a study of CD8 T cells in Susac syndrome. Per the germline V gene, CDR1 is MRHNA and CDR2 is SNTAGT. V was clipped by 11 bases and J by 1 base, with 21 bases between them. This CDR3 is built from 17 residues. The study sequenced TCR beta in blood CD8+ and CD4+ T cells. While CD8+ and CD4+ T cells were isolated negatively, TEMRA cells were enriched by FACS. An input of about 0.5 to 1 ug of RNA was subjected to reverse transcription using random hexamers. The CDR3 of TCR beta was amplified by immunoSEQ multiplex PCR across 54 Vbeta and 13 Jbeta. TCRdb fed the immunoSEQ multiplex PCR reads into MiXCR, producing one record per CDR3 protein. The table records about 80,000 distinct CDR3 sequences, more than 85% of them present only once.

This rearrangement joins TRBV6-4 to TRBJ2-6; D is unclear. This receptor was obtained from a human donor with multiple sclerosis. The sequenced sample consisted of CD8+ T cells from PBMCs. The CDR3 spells CAPNSCGNSSGANVLTF. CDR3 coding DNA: TGTGCCCCCAATTCGTGTGGTAATTCATCTGGGGCCAACGTCCTGACTTTC.